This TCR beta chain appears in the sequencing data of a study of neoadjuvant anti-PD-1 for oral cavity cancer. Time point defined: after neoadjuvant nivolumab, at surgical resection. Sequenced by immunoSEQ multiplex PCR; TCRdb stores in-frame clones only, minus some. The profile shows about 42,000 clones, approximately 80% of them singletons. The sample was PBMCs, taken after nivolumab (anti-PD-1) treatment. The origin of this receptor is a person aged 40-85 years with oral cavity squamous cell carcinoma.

CDR3 bases: TGTGCCAGCAGGCAGGGCCCAAATCAGCCCCAGCATTTT. Translation gives CASRQGPNQPQHF. The chain joins TRBV6-1 to TRBJ1-5; D perhaps matches TRBD1 (5 bases). The CDR3 runs 13 residues. Germline V gene data show CDR1 as MNHNS and CDR2 as SASEGT. V lost 6 bases and J 4 bases, leaving 10 bases between the germline ends.